This TCR beta chain is drawn from a study of blood T cell repertoires in COVID-19 (dated by TCRdb to about 2020). For the wider study: The collaborator samples originated in the United States, Italy and Spain and spanned the acute and convalescent phases of COVID-19. The material from the prospective study consisted of cDNA or gDNA derived from T cells, B-cell-depleted T cells, or PBMCs. Deeply sampled blood TCRbeta repertoires from subjects exposed to, actively infected with, or recovered from COVID-19 were included in the dataset. The repertoires were released in a freely available public database meant as a resource for research on the immune response to SARS-CoV-2. Samples were obtained from the ongoing ImmuneRACE study (first 160 participants) and from over 1,000 subjects provided by 6 global collaborators. The sample metadata nearly always contained a de-identified subject ID, COVID-19 status, age in years and sex. Where available, HLA class I and class II types were obtained from metadata supplied by the sample provider rather than from assay-based typing. The study at large found these results: The quantity of clinical and demographic metadata differed by source and by participant and was supplied without curation.

The collaborating institutions used their own protocols to collect whole blood in K2EDTA tubes. For TCRbeta analysis, collaborator samples were shipped as frozen whole blood, as isolated PBMCs, or as DNA extracted from either sample type. The immunoSEQ Assay, a bias-controlled multiplex PCR, was used to amplify TCRbeta CDR3 regions from genomic DNA. As for the original processing: The number of nucleated cells in each sample was estimated by amplification of reference gene primers within the assay. To quantify the absolute abundance of each unique TCRbeta CDR3 rearrangement, sequence reads were collapsed and filtered. For each sample, productive Simpson clonality was calculated as the square root of Simpson's diversity index over productive rearrangements. The immuneACCESS repertoire file appears here via TCRdb, limited to in-frame rearrangements. These files lack a portion of the clones; in checked studies, under half of the deficit traces to unresolved V genes, and the cause of the others is not known. V, J and clone size are taken as reported in that table, and D and trimming were inferred from the DNA itself. The sample yields about 17,000 clones; approximately 93% were counted once. The top ten clones comprise under 7% of the sample.

Notes on this clone: This receptor's antigen is unknown. Per-base quality was not reported, and no clone a single base away is much larger than it.

CDR1 and CDR2 (SNHLY, FYNNEI) derive from the germline V gene. Cut back by 8 bases and 5 bases, the V and J ends lie 6 bases apart. Inclusive of the bounding cysteine and phenylalanine, the CDR3 is 10 residues long. Here the CDR3 DNA is all that survives: 30 bases in frame from base 1. The sequence is built from TRBV2 and TRBJ1-2; the D gene assignment is ambiguous. The sample taken for sequencing was peripheral blood. This receptor was obtained from a human donor in a cohort sampled during active COVID-19. The nucleotide sequence is TGTGCCAGCCCGAGGTATGGCTACACCTTC. The resulting protein is CASPRYGYTF.